The present T cell receptor (beta chain) was sequenced within a study of T cell clones after liver transplantation. Sequenced by immunoSEQ multiplex PCR; TCRdb stores in-frame clones only, minus some. The data hold about 72,000 clones, with roughly 90% observed a single time. Germline-derived CDR1 and CDR2 are MNHEY and SVGAGI. CDR3 length equals 13 residues. J gave up 4 bases and V 7 bases, and 7 bases lay outside the gene matches. The chain uses TRBV6-5 and TRBJ2-7; 7 positions agree with TRBD2. The source was CD4+ T cells from blood, collected before liver transplant. The sequence was collected from a human donor who received a liver transplant. CDR3 coding DNA: TGTGCCAGCAACGGCGGGAGCACGTACGAGCAGTACTTC. Translated, it gives CASNGGSTYEQYF.